Included here is one T cell receptor beta chain sequence, with context. The sample belongs to a study of blood T cell repertoires in COVID-19. In the study overall: T cells, B-cell-depleted T cells, or PBMCs provided the cDNA or gDNA that served as material.

Under the authors' procedure: The assay estimated nucleated cells by amplifying reference gene primers. Method: immunoSEQ multiplex PCR; TCRdb's copy keeps in-frame clones and lacks some. From that table come the V and J calls and clone size; the DNA was used to work out D and trimming. The data hold 300,000 to 400,000 clones, with roughly 90% observed a single time. The CDR3 has 16 residues. Between the trimmed V and J ends, which lost 2 bases and 7 bases, there was a span of 17 bases. Germline lookup yields CDR1 KGHSH and CDR2 LQKENI. The study recruited people aged roughly 18 to 95 years across approximately 23 US areas.

The chain employs TRBV18 and TRBJ2-2, with a weak D call TRBD1 (6 bases). Material for sequencing was PBMCs or T cells enriched from blood (not recorded which). The clonotype comes from a woman in her twenties or thirties with acute COVID-19. CDR3 protein: CASSPGKDRANGELFF. CDR3 DNA sequence: TGTGCCAGCTCACCAGGGAAGGACAGAGCTAACGGGGAGCTGTTTTTT.